These 24 T cell receptor beta chains were all obtained from the same sample, sequenced in a study of blood T cells in healthy people across ages (dated by TCRdb to 2013 to 2016). Libraries were prepared through 5' RACE. The listed sequencing device is Illumina HiSeq 2500. A second PCR of roughly 7 to 11 cycles was performed with a sample-barcoded 5' primer and a J-beta primer mix. TCRdb cleaned the public reads at Q25 with fastp, built clones with MiXCR and kept in-frame beta chains. CDR3 protein duplicates are merged, each entry listing the most common genes and DNA. Here the sample has more than 1,000,000 distinct CDR3 sequences; approximately 25% occur a single time. The ten most abundant clones make up approximately 0.71% of the sample. These data were also filed under a second study, of T cells of mothers and their children.

The sample taken for sequencing was blood. These receptors all come from a girl aged 2-10 years in good health.

This clonotype was seen a handful of times. This rearrangement joins TRBV27 to TRBJ1-5, with D unresolved. The CDR3 contains 15 residues. Trimming removed 5 bases from V and 5 bases from J, with 16 bases in between. Germline CDR1 reads MNHEY; CDR2 reads SMNVEV (reference sequence). CDR3 in DNA: TGTGCCAGCAGTGCAGACGGTTACTACGATCAGCCCCAGCATTTT. This translates into CASSADGYYDQPQHF.

This chain joins TRBV5-5 and TRBJ2-1; a weak D match, TRBD2 (7 bases). V shed 4 bases and J shed 8 bases, with 19 bases lying between them. This CDR3 is 15 amino acids long. Germline CDR1 reads SGHKS; CDR2 reads YYEKEE (reference sequence). CDR3 protein: CASSLLVGGGDEQFF. The DNA of the CDR3 is TGTGCCAGCAGCCTGCTAGTGGGAGGGGGAGATGAGCAGTTCTTC.

The chain couples TRBV4-3 to TRBJ1-6; no definite D call. V was clipped by 2 bases and J by 7 bases, with 15 bases between them. CDR3 length: 16 amino acids. The germline CDR1 and CDR2 sequences are LGHNA and YSLEER. CDR3 loop: CASSQYGGGGNSPLHF. CDR3 coding DNA: TGCGCCAGCAGCCAATATGGAGGAGGTGGAAATTCACCCCTCCACTTT.

The sample holds a few counts of this clonotype. The V call is TRBV3-1, the J call TRBJ2-2, with TRBD2 identical over 7 bases. Trimming removed 1 base from V and 6 bases from J; junction bases left unmatched: 5. The germline CDR1 and CDR2 sequences are LGHDT and YNNKEL (reference sequence). The CDR3 covers 15 residues. CDR3 in DNA: TGTGCCAGCAGCCAAGGCAGCGGGATTGCCGGGGAGCTGTTTTTT. It is translated as CASSQGSGIAGELFF.

This clonotype has just a few counts. The chain has TRBV5-1 and TRBJ2-5; the match to TRBD2 covers 13 bases. Germline CDR1 reads SGHRS; CDR2 reads YFSETQ. Trimming at V came to 2 bases and at J to 5 bases, leaving 9 bases not matched to a gene. The CDR3 runs 17 residues. The CDR3 protein is CASSFPGLAGERETQYF. The CDR3 nucleotides read TGCGCCAGCAGCTTTCCCGGACTAGCGGGAGAGCGGGAGACCCAGTACTTC. The full variable domain, in which reference TRBV5-1 and TRBJ2-5 provide the parts outside the CDR3, is KAGVTQTPRYLIKTRGQQVTLSCSPISGHRSVSWYQQTPGQGLQFLFEYFSETQRNKGNFPGRFSGRQFSNSRSEMNVSTLELGDSALYLCASSFPGLAGERETQYFGPGTRLLVL.

The chain joins TRBV3-1 to TRBJ2-3; D is possibly TRBD1 (6 bases). The CDR3 extends over 15 amino acids. V shed 1 base and J shed 2 bases, with 10 bases lying between them. CDR1 and CDR2 from the germline V gene are LGHDT and YNNKEL (reference sequence). CDR3 in DNA: TGTGCCAGCAGCCAAGCCGGGACACACACAGATACGCAGTATTTT. Amino acid sequence: CASSQAGTHTDTQYF.

This chain uses TRBV4-2 with TRBJ2-7; 10 positions match TRBD1. Germline values: CDR1 LGHNA, CDR2 YNFKEQ. This CDR3 is 13 amino acids long. V was pared by 6 bases and J by 6 bases, with 5 bases of the junction left unmatched. CDR3: CASRGQGLSEQYF. The CDR3 nucleotides are TGTGCCAGCAGGGGACAGGGGCTGAGCGAGCAGTACTTC.

This chain joins TRBV19 and TRBJ1-5; D is unresolved. CDR3 length equals 14 residues. V shed 3 bases and J shed 0 bases, with 6 bases lying between them. Germline V lookup: CDR1 LNHDA, CDR2 SQIVND (reference sequence). CDR3 region: CASSIEDSNQPQHF. The CDR3 nucleotides are TGTGCCAGTAGTATCGAAGATAGCAATCAGCCCCAGCATTTT.

This clonotype was seen more than once but under ten times. V is TRBV28 and J is TRBJ2-5; D perhaps matches TRBD2 (6 bases). Trimming cost V 8 bases and J 3 bases, with 19 bases left between them. In germline, CDR1 is MDHEN, CDR2 SYDVKM. This CDR3 comprises 15 residues. The CDR3 spells CASVPWGTAKETQYF. CDR3 in DNA: TGTGCCAGCGTGCCTTGGGGGACTGCCAAAGAGACCCAGTACTTC.

The chain uses TRBV20-1 and TRBJ1-4; 7 positions agree with TRBD1. Germline CDR1 DFQATT, CDR2 SNEGSKA (reference sequence). The CDR3 has 16 residues. The trim removed 7 bases at V and 0 bases at J, leaving 11 bases unmatched. For the CDR3, the DNA is TGCAGTGGAGTTTGGACAGGCGACGCAACTAATGAAAAACTGTTTTTT. Translation: CSGVWTGDATNEKLFF.

This clonotype was counted between two and nine times. This chain connects TRBV7-2 to TRBJ2-7, with D possibly being TRBD1 or TRBD2 (5 bases each). The germline V and J ends were trimmed by 5 bases and 2 bases, with 19 bases remaining between them. Germline V gene data show CDR1 as SGHTA and CDR2 as FQGNSA. The CDR3 length is 16 residues. DNA of the CDR3: TGTGCCAGCAGCACTGGGACGGAGCCACGGGCCTACGAGCAGTACTTC. Amino acid sequence: CASSTGTEPRAYEQYF.

The gene calls are TRBV24-1 and TRBJ2-5; 10 positions match TRBD1. The CDR3 has 17 amino acids. The trim removed 0 bases at V and 4 bases at J, leaving 7 bases unmatched. Per germline, CDR1 KGHDR and CDR2 SFDVKD. The CDR3 DNA reads TGTGCCACCAGTGATTTGTTTGGGACAGGGGATGGAGAGACCCAGTACTTC. It encodes CATSDLFGTGDGETQYF.

V and J are TRBV6-1 and TRBJ2-3; the D call may be TRBD1 or TRBD2 (6 bases each). Germline V gene sequence: CDR1 MNHNS, CDR2 SASEGT. Trimming left V 9 bases short and J 2 bases short, with 15 bases between. This CDR3 has 14 amino acids. The CDR3 sequence is CARGGGTLTDTQYF. DNA for the CDR3: TGTGCCAGGGGGGGCGGGACGCTCACAGATACGCAGTATTTT.

The V and J genes are TRBV20-1 and TRBJ2-1, with D possibly being TRBD1 (6 bases). Trimming took 1 base from V and 5 from J, leaving 15 bases between them. The CDR3 is 15 amino acids. Germline V CDR1 and CDR2: DFQATT, SNEGSKA (reference sequence). The DNA for the CDR3 is TGCAGTGCTAGAGTGTCCGGACAGATCAACAATGAGCAGTTCTTC. Residues: CSARVSGQINNEQFF.

The V and J genes are TRBV7-9 and TRBJ2-5; D not resolved. CDR1 and CDR2 from the germline V gene are SEHNR and FQNEAQ (reference sequence). This CDR3 has 13 amino acids. With 4 bases removed from V and 5 bases from J, the gap between germline ends came to 11 bases. This CDR3 reads CASSSDAWETQYF. As DNA, the CDR3 is TGTGCCAGCAGCTCCGACGCCTGGGAGACCCAGTACTTC. Complete variable domain (other parts from reference TRBV7-9 and TRBJ2-5): DTGVSQNPRHKITKRGQNVTFRCDPISEHNRLYWYRQTLGQGPEFLTYFQNEAQLEKSRLLSDRFSAERPKGSFSTLEIQRTEQGDSAMYLCASSSDAWETQYFGPGTRLLVL.

The chain links TRBV28 to TRBJ2-7; TRBD1 aligns across 9 bases. CDR1 is MDHEN, CDR2 SYDVKM, per germline. There are 17 residues in the CDR3. The J segment lost 5 bases and the V segment lost 6 bases, leaving 17 bases of the junction unmatched. The CDR3 here is CASSGESGTGKLHEQYF. The DNA of the CDR3 is TGTGCCAGCAGCGGGGAATCCGGGACAGGGAAACTCCACGAGCAGTACTTC. Variable domain in full (rest from reference TRBV28 and TRBJ2-7): DVKVTQSSRYLVKRTGEKVFLECVQDMDHENMFWYRQDPGLGLRLIYFSYDVKMKEKGDIPEGYSVSREKKERFSLILESASTNQTSMYLCASSGESGTGKLHEQYFGPGTRLTVT.

The rearrangement joins TRBV27 to TRBJ2-7; the D gene is possibly TRBD2 (7 bases). CDR1 and CDR2 from the germline V gene are MNHEY and SMNVEV (reference sequence). V lost 4 bases, J lost 6 bases, and 19 bases lay in between. The CDR3 consists of 15 residues. CDR3 bases: TGTGCCAGCAGTTCGGGGGGCTCACAGGTGCTCGAGCAGTACTTC. It is translated as CASSSGGSQVLEQYF.

This clonotype was seen a few times. The V call is TRBV19, the J call TRBJ1-2; 7 bases align to TRBD1. Germline V CDR1 and CDR2: LNHDA, SQIVND (reference sequence). V lost 1 base, J lost 6 bases, and 5 bases stayed unmatched. The CDR3 is 14 residues long. CDR3 amino acids: CASSIGGQADGYTF. CDR3 DNA: TGTGCCAGTAGTATAGGCGGACAGGCGGATGGCTACACCTTC.

This clonotype was recorded a few times. The genes are TRBV7-9 and TRBJ1-1, with D possibly matching TRBD1 (5 bases). Germline assignment: CDR1 SEHNR and CDR2 FQNEAQ (reference sequence). CDR3 length equals 12 residues. V gave up 3 bases and J gave up 10 bases, with 12 bases separating them. Here the CDR3 DNA reads TGTGCCAGCAGCTTGGGGCCCCCGGGAGCTTTCTTT. Translating it yields CASSLGPPGAFF.

This clonotype was seen at least ten times. The rearrangement joins TRBV29-1 to TRBJ2-5; TRBD2 agrees at 7 bases. The CDR3 runs to 13 residues. CDR1 is SQVTM, CDR2 ANQGSEA, per germline. V gave up 3 bases and J gave up 4 bases; unmatched junction bases: 5. The CDR3 spells CSVDPGGSETQYF. The CDR3, as DNA: TGCAGCGTTGATCCGGGGGGATCAGAGACCCAGTACTTC.

This clonotype was seen a few times. V gene TRBV29-1 combines with J gene TRBJ1-4; D is perhaps TRBD1 (6 bases). Deletions cut 5 bases from V and 3 bases from J, with 13 bases between. CDR3 length: 14 amino acids. Germline loops: CDR1 SQVTM, CDR2 ANQGSEA. The CDR3 DNA reads as TGCAGCGTTTTTCCGGGGGCGGCTAATGAAAAACTGTTTTTT. This sequence encodes CSVFPGAANEKLFF.

The table lists this clonotype with a few counts. The rearrangement joins TRBV2 to TRBJ2-2; 9 nucleotides match TRBD2. Germline CDR1 and CDR2: SNHLY and FYNNEI. The V gene end was trimmed by 7 bases and the J gene end by 5 bases; junction bases not matched to a gene: 8. This CDR3 region has 15 residues. Here the CDR3 DNA reads TGTGCCAGCATCCGTAGCGGGAGCGTAACCGGGGAGCTGTTTTTT. Translating it yields CASIRSGSVTGELFF. The variable domain in full, completed from reference TRBV2 and TRBJ2-2, reads EPEVTQTPSHQVTQMGQEVILRCVPISNHLYFYWYRQILGQKVEFLVSFYNNEISEKSEIFDDQFSVERPDGSNFTLKIRSTKLEDSAMYFCASIRSGSVTGELFFGEGSRLTVL.

About this clonotype itself: One end of the junction varies from germline; a read error may be responsible. This chain links TRBV5-1 with TRBJ2-5, with 7 nucleotides matching TRBD1. The closer fit of TRBJ2-1 to the DNA end suggests the J call may be wrong. Germline CDR1 and CDR2: SGHRS and YFSETQ. The CDR3 contains 12 residues. As DNA, the CDR3 is TGCGGCAGCAGCTTTGACAGGGTCGAGCAGTTCTTC. Translation: CGSSFDRVEQFF.

This clonotype has more than one count but fewer than ten. V gene TRBV7-3 combines with J gene TRBJ2-5; 7 bases map to TRBD2. There are 14 residues in the CDR3. The junction had 4 bases not matched to a gene; V was cut back by 2 bases and J by 4 bases. The V gene's germline CDR1 is SGHTA and CDR2 FQGTGA. The CDR3 DNA follows: TGTGCCAGCAGCTTAGACGGGGGGACAGAGACCCAGTACTTC. It translates to CASSLDGGTETQYF.